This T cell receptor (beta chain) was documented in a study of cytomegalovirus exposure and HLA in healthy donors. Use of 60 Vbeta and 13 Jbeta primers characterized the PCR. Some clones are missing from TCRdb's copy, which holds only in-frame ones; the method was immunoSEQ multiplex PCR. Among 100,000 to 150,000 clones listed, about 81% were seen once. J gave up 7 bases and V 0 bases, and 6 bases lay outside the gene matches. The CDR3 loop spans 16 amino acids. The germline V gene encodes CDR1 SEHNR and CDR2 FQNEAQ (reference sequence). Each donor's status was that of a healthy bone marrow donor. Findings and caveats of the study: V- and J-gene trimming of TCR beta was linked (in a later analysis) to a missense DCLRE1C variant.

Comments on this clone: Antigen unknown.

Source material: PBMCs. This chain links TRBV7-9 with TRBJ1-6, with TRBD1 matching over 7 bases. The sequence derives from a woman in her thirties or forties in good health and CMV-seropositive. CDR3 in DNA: TGTGCCAGCAGCTTAGCGCGAACAGGGGACAATTCACCCCTCCACTTT. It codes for CASSLARTGDNSPLHF. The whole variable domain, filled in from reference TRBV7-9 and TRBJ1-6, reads DTGVSQNPRHKITKRGQNVTFRCDPISEHNRLYWYRQTLGQGPEFLTYFQNEAQLEKSRLLSDRFSAERPKGSFSTLEIQRTEQGDSAMYLCASSLARTGDNSPLHFGNGTRLTVT.